The 11 T cell receptor beta chains presented below share a single source sample, sequenced in a study of tumour-infiltrating T cells in Burkitt lymphoma. TCRdb keeps only in-frame clones here, not all; method: immunoSEQ multiplex PCR. The sample records some 6,600 clones, roughly 84% being singletons. Material for sequencing was tumor tissue. All receptors derive from a human donor with Burkitt lymphoma.

The rearrangement uses TRBV2 and TRBJ2-2; 9 bases are shared with TRBD2. This CDR3 contains 16 residues. V shed 5 bases and J 0 bases; nucleotides not matched to a gene: 4. CDR1 and CDR2 (germline): SNHLY, FYNNEI. The CDR3 DNA follows: TGTGCCAGCAGTTCTGAGCGGGGGGCGAACACCGGGGAGCTGTTTTTT. It is translated as CASSSERGANTGELFF.

This CDR3 is CASSQGTFPKPQHF. CDR3 in DNA: TGTGCCAGCAGCCAGGGGACATTCCCAAAGCCCCAGCATTTT. The chain joins TRBV9 to TRBJ1-5, with D tentatively TRBD1 (6 bases). This CDR3 comprises 14 residues. Trimming pared 4 bases from V and 8 bases from J, leaving 16 bases between. Germline assignment: CDR1 SGDLS and CDR2 YYNGEE.

J is TRBJ1-2 and V is TRBV14; 9 bases align to TRBD1. The CDR3 is made up of 16 amino acids. Germline loops: CDR1 SGHDN, CDR2 FVKESK. After removal of 6 bases from V and 5 bases from J, the junction contained 13 bases not matched to a gene. In DNA, the CDR3 is TGTGCCAGCAGTTGGGGACAGGGACAAACCTCTTATGGCTACACCTTC. Translating gives CASSWGQGQTSYGYTF.

The chain recombines TRBV4-1 with TRBJ1-1; TRBD1 matches at 9 bases. CDR3 length equals 15 residues. Germline V gene sequence: CDR1 MGHRA, CDR2 YSYEKL. The V gene end was trimmed by 3 bases and the J gene end by 6 bases; junction bases not matched to a gene: 8. The CDR3 sequence is CASSHPGQGRPEAFF. For the CDR3, the DNA is TGCGCCAGCAGCCATCCAGGACAGGGGCGCCCTGAAGCTTTCTTT.

This clone has only one observation. V gene TRBV27 combines with J gene TRBJ2-3; 16 bases are shared with TRBD2. The CDR3 runs 21 residues. Trimming removed 6 bases from V and 4 bases from J; junction bases left unmatched: 19. Germline values: CDR1 MNHEY, CDR2 SMNVEV (reference sequence). CDR3 bases: TGTGCCAGCAGCCGAATCCTAATCCGCGGGACTAGCGGGGGGGCATCAGATACGCAGTATTTT. Translating gives CASSRILIRGTSGGASDTQYF.

This chain connects TRBV11-3 to TRBJ2-2; D remains unclear. The CDR3 has 13 residues. The germline CDR1 and CDR2 sequences are SGHNT and YENEEA. V was trimmed by 2 bases and J by 5 bases, leaving 6 bases between them. CDR3 region: CASSLRKTGELFF. The CDR3, as DNA: TGTGCCAGCAGCTTACGAAAAACCGGGGAGCTGTTTTTT.

The V and J genes are TRBV29-1 and TRBJ1-2; 9 positions agree with TRBD1. This CDR3 contains 13 residues. In germline, CDR1 is SQVTM, CDR2 ANQGSEA. Trimming removed 6 bases from V and 8 bases from J; junction bases left unmatched: 10. In nucleotides, the CDR3 is TGCAGCGTCGACGAACAGGGGGCGGGCGGCTACACCTTC. Amino acids: CSVDEQGAGGYTF.

The chain employs TRBV7-2 and TRBJ2-7; no clear D. Germline-derived CDR1 and CDR2 are SGHTA and FQGNSA. This CDR3 contains 13 residues. Trimming cost V 4 bases and J 2 bases, with 9 bases left between them. DNA for the CDR3: TGTGCCAGCAGCTACGACACAGCCTACGAGCAGTACTTC. Translation gives CASSYDTAYEQYF.

The J gene is TRBJ1-5, the V gene TRBV4-2; D ambiguous. The CDR3 runs to 13 residues. Trimming cost V 0 bases and J 6 bases, with 6 bases left between them. From germline, CDR1 is LGHNA and CDR2 YNFKEQ. CDR3 bases: TGTGCCAGCAGCCAAGACCACGGTCAGCCCCAGCATTTT. It codes for CASSQDHGQPQHF.

The chain links TRBV7-3 to TRBJ2-7; D not certain. The V end lost 5 bases, the J end lost 0 bases, and 5 bases lay between the germline ends. The CDR3 spans 12 residues. Germline V gene lookup returns CDR1 SGHTA and CDR2 FQGTGA. This chain's CDR3 is CASSRSSYEQYF. The CDR3 bases are TGTGCCAGCAGCCGGAGCTCCTACGAGCAGTACTTC. The full variable domain, its missing parts supplied by reference TRBV7-3 and TRBJ2-7, is GAGVSQTPSNKVTEKGKYVELRCDPISGHTALYWYRQSLGQGPEFLIYFQGTGAADDSGLPNDRFFAVRPEGSVSTLKIQRTERGDSAVYLCASSRSSYEQYFGPGTRLTVT.

This rearrangement joins TRBV2 to TRBJ1-1, with D unresolved. The CDR3 is 13 residues long. The germline CDR1 and CDR2 sequences are SNHLY and FYNNEI. V was shortened by 4 bases and J by 4 bases, with 10 bases between the two germline ends. CDR3 coding DNA: TGTGCCAGCAGTGGGTGGGTTGGCACTGAAGCTTTCTTT. As protein: CASSGWVGTEAFF.